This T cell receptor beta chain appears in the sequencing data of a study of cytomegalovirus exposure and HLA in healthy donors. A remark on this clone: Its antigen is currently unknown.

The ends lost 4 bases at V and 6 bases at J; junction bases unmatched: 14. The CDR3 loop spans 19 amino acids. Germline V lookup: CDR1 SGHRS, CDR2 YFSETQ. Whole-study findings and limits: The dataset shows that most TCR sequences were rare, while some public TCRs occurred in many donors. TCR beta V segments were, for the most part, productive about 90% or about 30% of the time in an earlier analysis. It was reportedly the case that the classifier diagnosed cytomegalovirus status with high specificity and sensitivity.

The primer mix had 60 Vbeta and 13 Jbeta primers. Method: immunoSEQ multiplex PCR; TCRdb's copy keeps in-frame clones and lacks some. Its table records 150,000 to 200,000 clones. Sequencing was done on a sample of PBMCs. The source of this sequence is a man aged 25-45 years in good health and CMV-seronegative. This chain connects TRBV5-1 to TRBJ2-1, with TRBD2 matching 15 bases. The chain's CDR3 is CASSPTGLAGGTDANEQFF. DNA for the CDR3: TGCGCCAGCAGCCCCACGGGACTAGCGGGAGGCACCGACGCCAATGAGCAGTTCTTC.